The 32 T cell receptor beta chains in this list originate from one sample, sequenced in a study of blood T cell repertoires in COVID-19. Produced via immunoSEQ multiplex PCR; TCRdb's table is partial and in-frame only. The sample has some 150,000 clones; about 86% are singletons. Sequencing was carried out using peripheral blood. The receptors shown here come from a woman aged 45-60 years with active or convalescent COVID-19.

The chain couples TRBV7-3 to TRBJ2-3; TRBD2 might be the D (7 bases). Trimming removed 0 bases at V and 6 bases at J, with 19 bases between. CDR1 and CDR2 (germline): SGHTA, FQGTGA. This CDR3 comprises 17 residues. CDR3: CASSLTFIGGGWDTQYF. The CDR3 region has the DNA TGTGCCAGCAGCTTAACGTTCATCGGCGGGGGCTGGGATACGCAGTATTTT.

This sequence joins TRBV7-8 and TRBJ2-5, with unresolved D. The CDR3 covers 12 residues. The V gene lost 5 bases and the J gene lost 5 bases, with 9 bases spanning the gap. In germline, CDR1 is SGHVS, CDR2 FQNEAQ. In DNA form, the CDR3 reads TGTGCCAGCAGCCCATCGGGTGAGACCCAGTACTTC. As protein: CASSPSGETQYF. The full variable domain, in which reference TRBV7-8 and TRBJ2-5 provide the parts outside the CDR3, is GAGVSQSPRYKVAKRGQDVALRCDPISGHVSLFWYQQALGQGPEFLTYFQNEAQLDKSGLPSDRFFAERPEGSVSTLKIQRTQQEDSAVYLCASSPSGETQYFGPGTRLLVL.

The chain's CDR3 is CASSFDRAGTYEQYF. CDR3 DNA: TGTGCCAGCAGTTTCGACAGGGCAGGAACCTACGAGCAGTACTTC. The chain links TRBV28 to TRBJ2-7, with 7 bases aligning to TRBD1. Trimming cost V 3 bases and J 2 bases; bases outside gene matches: 7. The length of the CDR3 is 15 residues. Germline V CDR1 and CDR2: MDHEN, SYDVKM.

V is TRBV5-1 and J is TRBJ1-1; maybe TRBD1 (5 bases). The V gene's germline CDR1 is SGHRS and CDR2 YFSETQ. V lost 2 bases to trimming and J lost 4 bases, with 12 bases between them. This CDR3 is 14 amino acids long. CDR3 nucleotides: TGCGCCAGCAGCTTACAGGTTGCGTCCACTGAAGCTTTCTTT. Translated: CASSLQVASTEAFF.

This clone has only one observation. The chain is built from TRBV28 and TRBJ1-2, with TRBD1 as a possible D gene (6 bases). Germline loops: CDR1 MDHEN, CDR2 SYDVKM. The CDR3 length is 14 residues. The V and J ends lost 10 bases and 1 base respectively, with 16 bases between them. The CDR3 DNA reads TGTGCCATGCACCGAGGGGGTCTTAACTATGGCTACACCTTC. Translating it yields CAMHRGGLNYGYTF.

The V and J genes are TRBV20-1 and TRBJ1-1, with TRBD1 matching 7 bases. The CDR3 is made up of 14 amino acids. V lost 3 bases to trimming and J lost 4 bases; unmatched junction nucleotides: 8. The germline gives CDR1 DFQATT, CDR2 SNEGSKA (reference sequence). The CDR3, as DNA: TGCAGTGCTAGTATTTGGGACAGCCCCACTGAAGCTTTCTTT. Translation: CSASIWDSPTEAFF.

This clone was seen a handful of times. The chain combines TRBV20-1 with TRBJ1-6; TRBD1 matches 11 bases. V was pared by 3 bases and J by 10 bases, with 5 bases of the junction left unmatched. Germline-derived CDR1 and CDR2 are DFQATT and SNEGSKA (reference sequence). CDR3 length: 14 residues. The CDR3 DNA is TGCAGTGCTAGTGGGACAGGGGGTCAATCACCCCTCCACTTT. Translating it yields CSASGTGGQSPLHF.

The chain couples TRBV27 to TRBJ2-7; TRBD2 aligns across 10 bases. CDR3 length equals 16 residues. Germline assignment: CDR1 MNHEY and CDR2 SMNVEV (reference sequence). Germline trimming cut 4 bases from V and 0 bases from J; bases unmatched to any gene: 6. The CDR3 protein is CASSSSGLANSYEQYF. Here the CDR3 DNA reads TGTGCCAGCAGTTCATCGGGACTAGCGAACTCCTACGAGCAGTACTTC.

This clone was seen many times. The chain couples TRBV7-2 to TRBJ2-7; 11 bases agree with TRBD1. This CDR3 is 13 amino acids long. Germline values: CDR1 SGHTA, CDR2 FQGNSA. V lost 5 bases, J lost 6 bases, and 3 bases stayed unmatched. In DNA form, the CDR3 reads TGTGCCAGCAGCGTGGACAGGGGGCCCGAGCAGTACTTC. It encodes CASSVDRGPEQYF.

The CDR3 sequence: CASSYTMAGGPRNEQFF. CDR3 coding DNA: TGTGCCAGCAGTTACACCATGGCGGGAGGGCCTCGGAATGAGCAGTTCTTC. The chain couples TRBV6-2 or TRBV6-3 to TRBJ2-1, with 9 bases fitting TRBD2. Germline assignment: CDR1 MNHEY and CDR2 SVGEGT. The trim removed 2 bases at V and 7 bases at J, leaving 12 bases unmatched. This CDR3 region has 17 residues.

This clone was observed a single time. The genes are TRBV6-6 and TRBJ2-2; a weak D match, TRBD2 (6 bases). The CDR3 contains 14 residues. V gave up 8 bases and J gave up 1 base, with 11 bases separating them. Germline-derived CDR1 and CDR2 are MNHNY and SVGAGI (reference sequence). The DNA of the CDR3 is TGTGCCAGCGGGGGGAGCTTGAACACCGGGGAGCTGTTTTTT. Its protein product is CASGGSLNTGELFF.

This clone occurred once. The chain recombines TRBV2 with TRBJ1-2, with 9 bases lining up with TRBD1. The CDR3 extends over 15 amino acids. V shed 6 bases, J shed 1 base, and the junction held 6 bases outside the gene matches. Per germline, CDR1 SNHLY and CDR2 FYNNEI. The CDR3 loop reads CASRGTGTLNYGYTF. As DNA, the CDR3 is TGTGCCAGCAGGGGGACAGGGACCCTTAACTATGGCTACACCTTC.

The rearrangement links TRBV5-4 to TRBJ2-7; tentatively, D is TRBD1 (6 bases). Germline V gives CDR1 SGHNT, CDR2 YYREEE (reference sequence). The CDR3 is 14 amino acids. Trimming cost V 0 bases and J 4 bases, with 11 bases left between them. The CDR3 loop is CASSLGGGPYEQYF. CDR3 in DNA: TGTGCCAGCAGCTTGGGAGGGGGACCTTACGAGCAGTACTTC. The full variable domain, in which reference TRBV5-4 and TRBJ2-7 provide the parts outside the CDR3, is ETGVTQSPTHLIKTRGQQVTLRCSSQSGHNTVSWYQQALGQGPQFIFQYYREEENGRGNFPPRFSGLQFPNYSSELNVNALELDDSALYLCASSLGGGPYEQYFGPGTRLTVT.

The chain recombines TRBV27 with TRBJ1-1; TRBD1 agrees at 7 bases. CDR3 length: 14 amino acids. With V trimmed by 5 bases and J by 0 bases, 3 bases remained unmatched. Germline CDR1 MNHEY, CDR2 SMNVEV (reference sequence). The DNA of the CDR3 is TGTGCCAGCAGTGCGGGACAGATGAACACTGAAGCTTTCTTT. It encodes CASSAGQMNTEAFF.

This sequence joins TRBV27 and TRBJ1-4; 8 positions match TRBD1. CDR1 is MNHEY, CDR2 SMNVEV, per germline (reference sequence). The CDR3 consists of 21 residues. V shed 5 bases and J 2 bases; nucleotides not matched to a gene: 22. The DNA of the CDR3 is TGTGCCAGCAGTCGCTTCATAACCTGGGACAGGAGGCCAGGTACTAATGAAAAACTGTTTTTT. Amino acid sequence: CASSRFITWDRRPGTNEKLFF. The full variable domain, its missing parts supplied by reference TRBV27 and TRBJ1-4, is EAQVTQNPRYLITVTGKKLTVTCSQNMNHEYMSWYRQDPGLGLRQIYYSMNVEVTDKGDVPEGYKVSRKEKRNFPLILESPSPNQTSLYFCASSRFITWDRRPGTNEKLFFGSGTQLSVL.

About this clone: This sample also contains other DNA sequences that code for the same CDR3. The chain employs TRBV5-1 and TRBJ2-1, with D tentatively TRBD1 (6 bases). V lost 0 bases and J 6 bases, leaving 10 bases between the germline ends. This CDR3 is built from 14 residues. The germline V gene encodes CDR1 SGHRS and CDR2 YFSETQ. The CDR3 reads CASSLDRVGNEQFF. The CDR3 nucleotides are TGCGCCAGCAGCTTGGACAGGGTCGGCAATGAGCAGTTCTTC.

CDR3 sequence: CASSRTGGFHEQYF. The DNA for the CDR3 is TGTGCCAGCAGCCGGACAGGGGGCTTCCACGAGCAGTACTTC. The V call is TRBV11-3, the J call TRBJ2-7; 11 nucleotides agree with TRBD1. The length of the CDR3 is 14 residues. Germline assignment: CDR1 SGHNT and CDR2 YENEEA. J lost 5 bases, V lost 5 bases, and 5 bases had no gene match.

The chain couples TRBV7-9 to TRBJ2-5; weak D call: TRBD2 (5 bases). The CDR3 sequence is 15 residues long. CDR1 SEHNR and CDR2 FQNEAQ come from the germline V gene (reference sequence). V lost 3 bases and J lost 2, with 13 bases in between. The CDR3 region has the DNA TGTGCCAGCAGCTTCGGGGAGCGTTTACAAGAGACCCAGTACTTC. Translating gives CASSFGERLQETQYF. Based on the CDR3 plus reference TRBV7-9 and TRBJ2-5, the full variable domain is DTGVSQNPRHKITKRGQNVTFRCDPISEHNRLYWYRQTLGQGPEFLTYFQNEAQLEKSRLLSDRFSAERPKGSFSTLEIQRTEQGDSAMYLCASSFGERLQETQYFGPGTRLLVL.

For the CDR3, the DNA is TGCAGCGTTGGTGAGACAGCGGGGGCTTTCTTT. Its protein is CSVGETAGAFF. V and J are TRBV29-1 and TRBJ1-1, with a possible D match to TRBD1 (5 bases). The length of the CDR3 is 11 residues. Germline loops: CDR1 SQVTM, CDR2 ANQGSEA. With 4 bases removed from V and 11 bases from J, the gap between germline ends came to 14 bases.

This chain uses TRBV5-1 with TRBJ2-1, with 12 positions matching TRBD2. The J segment lost 3 bases and the V segment lost 4 bases, leaving 2 bases of the junction unmatched. The CDR3 runs to 15 residues. CDR1 is SGHRS and CDR2 is YFSETQ in the germline V gene. DNA of the CDR3: TGCGCCAGCAGCCGGACTAGCGGGGTCTACAATGAGCAGTTCTTC. As protein: CASSRTSGVYNEQFF.

The chain combines TRBV6-6 with TRBJ2-1; a weak D match, TRBD2 (5 bases). CDR3 length: 13 residues. Germline-derived CDR1 and CDR2 are MNHNY and SVGAGI (reference sequence). V shed 4 bases and J shed 9 bases, with 13 bases lying between them. Here the CDR3 reads CASSWPARGEQFF. The CDR3 region has the DNA TGTGCCAGCAGTTGGCCCGCCCGGGGTGAGCAGTTCTTC.

The CDR3 nucleotides read TGTGCCAGCAGTCCCAGGGTTGGTGAAAAACTGTTTTTT. Its translation: CASSPRVGEKLFF. The chain combines TRBV14 with TRBJ1-4, with D perhaps TRBD1 (5 bases). The CDR3 totals 13 residues. Per the germline V gene, CDR1 is SGHDN and CDR2 is FVKESK. Between the trimmed V and J ends, which lost 6 bases and 7 bases, there was a span of 12 bases.

This clone has only one observation. This rearrangement joins TRBV28 to TRBJ1-6, with 12 bases identical to TRBD1. The CDR3 covers 17 residues. The V and J ends lost 5 bases and 3 bases, in that order; junction bases with no gene match: 5. The germline gives CDR1 MDHEN, CDR2 SYDVKM. The CDR3 DNA reads as TGTGCCAGCAGTCTCGGGACAGGGGGCCGCTATAATTCACCCCTCCACTTT. Translating gives CASSLGTGGRYNSPLHF.

This clone was recorded a few times. V is TRBV19 and J is TRBJ1-5; 9 bases match TRBD1. The CDR3 length is 15 residues. V lost 7 bases and J lost 6; bases outside the gene matches: 10. Germline CDR1 and CDR2: LNHDA and SQIVND (reference sequence). The chain's CDR3 is CASTPTGGFGQPQHF. Here the CDR3 DNA reads TGTGCCAGTACCCCGACAGGGGGTTTTGGTCAGCCCCAGCATTTT.

This chain connects TRBV28 to TRBJ2-2, with D possibly matching TRBD1 (6 bases). This CDR3 has 14 amino acids. Looked up from germline, CDR1 is MDHEN and CDR2 is SYDVKM. With 7 bases removed from V and 6 bases from J, the gap between germline ends came to 15 bases. The CDR3 nucleotides are TGTGCCAGCATCGCATACAGGGAATCCGGGGAGCTGTTTTTT. Translating gives CASIAYRESGELFF.

CDR3 amino acids: CASSLAGQGVTEAFF. The CDR3 bases are TGCGCCAGCAGCTTGGCAGGGCAGGGGGTAACTGAAGCTTTCTTT. J is TRBJ1-1 and V is TRBV5-1; 7 nucleotides match TRBD1. This CDR3 is 15 amino acids long. J lost 5 bases, V lost 0 bases, and 7 bases had no gene match. Germline CDR1 and CDR2: SGHRS and YFSETQ.

The chain joins TRBV30 to TRBJ2-7; a weak D match, TRBD1 (6 bases). Germline CDR1 reads GTSNPN; CDR2 reads SVGIG (reference sequence). This CDR3 has 13 amino acids. The V end lost 3 bases, the J end lost 2 bases, and 11 bases lay between the germline ends. In nucleotides, the CDR3 is TGTGCCTGGAGGACCGGGACAACCTACGAGCAGTACTTC. Translating gives CAWRTGTTYEQYF. The full variable domain, rest sourced from reference TRBV30 and TRBJ2-7, is SQTIHQWPATLVQPVGSPLSLECTVEGTSNPNLYWYRQAAGRGLQLLFYSVGIGQISSEVPQNLSASRPQDRQFILSSKKLLLSDSGFYLCAWRTGTTYEQYFGPGTRLTVT.

This sequence joins TRBV5-1 and TRBJ1-4; D ambiguous. The CDR3 contains 16 residues. V dropped 3 bases and J dropped 0 bases, with 12 bases sitting between them. Germline V CDR1 and CDR2: SGHRS, YFSETQ. CDR3 nucleotide sequence: TGCGCCAGCAGCTCTACACAGAGTGCAACTAATGAAAAACTGTTTTTT. Translation gives CASSSTQSATNEKLFF.

The V gene is TRBV27, the J gene TRBJ2-7; D might be TRBD1 (6 bases). Per germline, CDR1 MNHEY and CDR2 SMNVEV (reference sequence). The CDR3 runs to 13 residues. V was trimmed by 2 bases and J by 3 bases, leaving 8 bases between them. CDR3 in amino acids: CASSLGQLYEQYF. The CDR3 region has the DNA TGTGCCAGCAGTTTAGGACAGCTCTACGAGCAGTACTTC.

The chain combines TRBV5-4 with TRBJ2-7, with TRBD1 matching over 10 bases. CDR1 SGHNT and CDR2 YYREEE come from the germline V gene (reference sequence). The CDR3 has 15 residues. Trimming at V came to 1 base and at J to 2 bases, leaving 3 bases not matched to a gene. CDR3 loop: CASSLPGQGTYEQYF. In DNA form, the CDR3 reads TGTGCCAGCAGCTTGCCGGGACAGGGGACCTACGAGCAGTACTTC.

This clone showed up just a few times. This sequence joins TRBV14 and TRBJ1-2; D perhaps matches TRBD1 (6 bases). This CDR3 comprises 15 residues. V lost 1 base, J lost 10 bases, and 19 bases lay in between. Germline V gene sequence: CDR1 SGHDN, CDR2 FVKESK. Here the CDR3 reads CASSQGVHPGTPYTF. The CDR3 DNA is TGTGCCAGCAGCCAAGGCGTTCATCCCGGGACACCCTACACCTTC.

This clone was recorded many times. The chain has TRBV6-4 and TRBJ2-6; TRBD1 matches at 8 bases. Germline CDR1 is MRHNA and CDR2 is SNTAGT. The junction had 8 bases not matched to a gene; V was cut back by 5 bases and J by 8 bases. This CDR3 has 15 amino acids. CDR3 in amino acids: CASSPGQGRPNVLTF. CDR3 nucleotide sequence: TGTGCCAGCAGTCCCGGACAGGGTAGGCCCAACGTCCTGACTTTC.